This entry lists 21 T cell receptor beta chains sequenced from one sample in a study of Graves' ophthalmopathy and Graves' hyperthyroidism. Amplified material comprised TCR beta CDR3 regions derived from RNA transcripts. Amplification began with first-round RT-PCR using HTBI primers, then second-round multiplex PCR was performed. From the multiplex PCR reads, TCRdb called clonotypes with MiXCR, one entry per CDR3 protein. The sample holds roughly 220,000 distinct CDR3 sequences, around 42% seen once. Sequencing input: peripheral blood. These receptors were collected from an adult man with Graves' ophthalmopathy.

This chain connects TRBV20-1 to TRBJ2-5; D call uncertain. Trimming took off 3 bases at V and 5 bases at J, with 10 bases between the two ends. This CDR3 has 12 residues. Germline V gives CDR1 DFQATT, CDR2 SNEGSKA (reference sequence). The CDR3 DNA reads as TGCAGTGCTAGGGCCCCCGTCGAGACCCAGTACTTC. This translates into CSARAPVETQYF.

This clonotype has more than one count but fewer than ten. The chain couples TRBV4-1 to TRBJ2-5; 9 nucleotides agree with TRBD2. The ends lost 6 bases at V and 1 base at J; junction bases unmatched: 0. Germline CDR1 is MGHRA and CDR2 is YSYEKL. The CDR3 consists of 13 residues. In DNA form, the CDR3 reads TGCGCCAGCAGAGCGGGGGGCCAAGAGACCCAGTACTTC. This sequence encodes CASRAGGQETQYF.

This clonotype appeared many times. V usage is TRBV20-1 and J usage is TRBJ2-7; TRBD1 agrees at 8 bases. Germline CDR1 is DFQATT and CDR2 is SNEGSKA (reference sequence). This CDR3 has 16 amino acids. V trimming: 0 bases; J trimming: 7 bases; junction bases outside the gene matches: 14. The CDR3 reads CSARDRIFQGAEEQYF. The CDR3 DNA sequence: TGCAGTGCTAGAGATCGTATTTTCCAGGGGGCTGAAGAGCAGTACTTC.

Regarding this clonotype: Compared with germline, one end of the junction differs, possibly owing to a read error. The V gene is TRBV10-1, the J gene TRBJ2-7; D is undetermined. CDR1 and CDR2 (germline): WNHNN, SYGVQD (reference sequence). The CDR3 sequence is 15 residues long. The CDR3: CASSVVEGARDEQYF. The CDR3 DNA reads TGTGCCAGCAGCGTAGTTGAAGGCGCTCGCGACGAGCAGTACTTC.

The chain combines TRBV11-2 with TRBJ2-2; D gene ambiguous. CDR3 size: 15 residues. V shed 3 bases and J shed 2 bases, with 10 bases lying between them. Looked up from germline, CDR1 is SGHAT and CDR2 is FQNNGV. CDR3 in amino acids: CASSFTDGNTGELFF. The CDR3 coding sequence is TGTGCCAGCAGCTTCACTGATGGTAACACCGGGGAGCTGTTTTTT.

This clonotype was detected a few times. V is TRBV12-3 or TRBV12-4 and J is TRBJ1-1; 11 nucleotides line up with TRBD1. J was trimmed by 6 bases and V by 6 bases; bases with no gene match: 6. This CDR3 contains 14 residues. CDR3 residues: CASRWTGGIPEAFF. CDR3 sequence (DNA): TGTGCCAGCAGATGGACAGGGGGCATCCCTGAAGCTTTCTTT.

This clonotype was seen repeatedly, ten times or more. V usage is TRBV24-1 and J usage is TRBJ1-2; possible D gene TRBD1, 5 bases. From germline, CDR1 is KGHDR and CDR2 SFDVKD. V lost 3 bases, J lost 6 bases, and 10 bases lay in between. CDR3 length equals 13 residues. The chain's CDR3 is CATSDRQYDGYTF. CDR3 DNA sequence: TGTGCCACCAGTGATAGACAGTACGATGGCTACACCTTC.

The CDR3 reads CASSPGQVIIYEQYF. DNA for the CDR3: TGTGCCAGCAGCCCGGGACAGGTTATTATCTACGAGCAGTACTTC. V and J are TRBV7-8 and TRBJ2-7, with TRBD1 identical over 8 bases. The CDR3 is 15 residues long. Germline assignment: CDR1 SGHVS and CDR2 FQNEAQ. Trimming cost V 5 bases and J 3 bases; bases outside gene matches: 9.

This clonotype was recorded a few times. This CDR3 reads CASSLAGQGNTEAFF. Here the CDR3 DNA reads TGTGCCAGCAGCTTAGCGGGACAGGGGAACACTGAAGCTTTCTTT. The chain recombines TRBV7-6 with TRBJ1-1; 9 bases line up with TRBD1. Germline V gene sequence: CDR1 SGHVS, CDR2 FNYEAQ. There are 15 residues in the CDR3. Unmatched junction bases numbered 0, after V lost 0 bases and J lost 1 base.

In DNA form, the CDR3 reads TGCGCCAGCAGCCAAGCCTCCAGGGGGGTGGACGAGCAGTACTTC. Protein: CASSQASRGVDEQYF. The rearrangement links TRBV4-1 to TRBJ2-7; TRBD1 is a possible D gene (7 bases). Trimming took 1 base from V and 5 from J, leaving 15 bases between them. The germline CDR1 and CDR2 sequences are MGHRA and YSYEKL. The CDR3 is 15 residues long.

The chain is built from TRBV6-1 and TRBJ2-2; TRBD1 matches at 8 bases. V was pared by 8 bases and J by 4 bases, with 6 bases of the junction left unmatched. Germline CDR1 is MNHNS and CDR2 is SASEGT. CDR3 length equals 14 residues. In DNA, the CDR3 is TGTGCCAGCCTGGACAGGGAAAGCACCGGGGAGCTGTTTTTT. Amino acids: CASLDRESTGELFF.

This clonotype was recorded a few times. Here the CDR3 DNA reads TGTGCCAGCAGTGAATTTGGGGTTGGGTCCTACGAGCAGTACTTC. It translates to CASSEFGVGSYEQYF. The chain links TRBV7-3 to TRBJ2-7; D gene ambiguous. CDR1 and CDR2 from the germline V gene are SGHTA and FQGTGA. V lost 6 bases and J 1 base, leaving 16 bases between the germline ends. The CDR3 runs to 15 residues.

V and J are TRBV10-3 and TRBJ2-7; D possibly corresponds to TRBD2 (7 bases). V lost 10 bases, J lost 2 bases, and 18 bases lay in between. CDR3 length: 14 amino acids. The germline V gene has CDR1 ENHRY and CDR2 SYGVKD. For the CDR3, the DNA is TGTGCCAGCACTACAGGGAGGGGGACCTACGAGCAGTACTTC. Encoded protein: CASTTGRGTYEQYF.

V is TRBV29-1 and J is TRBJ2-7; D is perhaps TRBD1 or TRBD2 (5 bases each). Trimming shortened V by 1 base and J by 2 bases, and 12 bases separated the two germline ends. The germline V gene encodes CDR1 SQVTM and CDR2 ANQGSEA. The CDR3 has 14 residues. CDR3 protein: CSVEAGSTPYEQYF. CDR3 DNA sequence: TGCAGCGTTGAAGCAGGGAGTACCCCCTACGAGCAGTACTTC.

Written as DNA, the CDR3 is TGTGCCAGCTCCGCGAACAGGGATTCTGAAGCTTTCTTT. The encoded protein is CASSANRDSEAFF. The chain couples TRBV25-1 to TRBJ1-1; TRBD1 is a possible D gene (6 bases). The V and J ends lost 8 bases and 6 bases respectively, with 16 bases between them. The CDR3 consists of 13 residues. Germline lookup yields CDR1 MGHDK and CDR2 SYGVNS.

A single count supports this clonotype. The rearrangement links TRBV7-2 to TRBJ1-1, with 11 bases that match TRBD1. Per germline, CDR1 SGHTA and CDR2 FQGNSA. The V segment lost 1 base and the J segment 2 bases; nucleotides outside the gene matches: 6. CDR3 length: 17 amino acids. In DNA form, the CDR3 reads TGTGCCAGCAGCTTAGTGGGACAGGGGGGAATCAACACTGAAGCTTTCTTT. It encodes CASSLVGQGGINTEAFF.

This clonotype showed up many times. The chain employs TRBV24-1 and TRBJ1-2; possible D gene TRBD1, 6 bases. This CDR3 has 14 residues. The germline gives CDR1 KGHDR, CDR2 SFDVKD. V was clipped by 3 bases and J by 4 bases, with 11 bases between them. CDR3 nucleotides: TGTGCCACCAGTGATGACACAGGGAGCTATGGCTACACCTTC. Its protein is CATSDDTGSYGYTF.

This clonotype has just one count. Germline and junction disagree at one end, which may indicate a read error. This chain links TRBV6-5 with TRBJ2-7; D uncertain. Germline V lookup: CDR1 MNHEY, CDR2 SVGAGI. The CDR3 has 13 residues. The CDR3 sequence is CAGSLANPYEQYF. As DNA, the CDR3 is TGTGCCGGCAGTTTAGCCAACCCCTACGAGCAGTACTTC.

CDR3 amino acids: CASSQGGGGLETQYF. CDR3 in DNA: TGCGCCAGCAGCCAAGGTGGAGGGGGCTTGGAGACCCAGTACTTC. The rearrangement uses TRBV4-1 and TRBJ2-5; D might be TRBD1 (7 bases). V lost 1 base to trimming and J lost 5 bases, with 14 bases between them. Per the germline V gene, CDR1 is MGHRA and CDR2 is YSYEKL. The length of the CDR3 is 15 residues.

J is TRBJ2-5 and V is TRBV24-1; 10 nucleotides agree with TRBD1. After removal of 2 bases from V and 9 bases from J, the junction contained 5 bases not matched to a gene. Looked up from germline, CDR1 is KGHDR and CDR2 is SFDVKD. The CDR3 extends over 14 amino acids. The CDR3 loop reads CATSDSGTGVAQYF. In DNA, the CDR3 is TGTGCCACCAGTGATTCCGGGACAGGGGTGGCCCAGTACTTC.

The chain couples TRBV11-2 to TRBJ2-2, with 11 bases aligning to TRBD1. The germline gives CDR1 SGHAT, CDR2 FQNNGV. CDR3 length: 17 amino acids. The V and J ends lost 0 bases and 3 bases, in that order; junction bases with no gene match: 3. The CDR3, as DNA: TGTGCCAGCAGCTTAGAGAGGACAGGGGGCGACACCGGGGAGCTGTTTTTT. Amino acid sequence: CASSLERTGGDTGELFF. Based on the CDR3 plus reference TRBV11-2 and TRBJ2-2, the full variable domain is EAGVAQSPRYKIIEKRQSVAFWCNPISGHATLYWYQQILGQGPKLLIQFQNNGVVDDSQLPKDRFSAERLKGVDSTLKIQPAKLEDSAVYLCASSLERTGGDTGELFFGEGSRLTVL.